This is a list of T cell receptor beta chains from one sample in a study of T-cell memory formation after mild COVID-19. MiXCR, applied by TCRdb to the 5' RACE reads, yields one record per CDR3 protein. The sample yields 250,000 to 350,000 distinct CDR3 sequences, about 16% seen once. Sequenced: PBMCs or a T cell subset sorted from them (not recorded which). The receptors were sampled from a man aged 18 to 30 who had mild COVID-19 (a few samples of this study predate the infection). Cell type and time point are not known. The CDR3 runs from the conserved cysteine through the conserved F or W. Each record gives: clone size, V gene, J gene, D gene, CDR3 DNA, CDR3 protein. A D gene is named only where the DNA matches it firmly. The size entry is marked missing in some rows and otherwise reads once, few, many or a size class.

>few|TRBV7-8|TRBJ1-5|.
TGTGCCAGCAGCAAGAGGGAGTTCGGCCAGCCCCAGCATTTT
CASSKREFGQPQHF
>.|TRBV9|TRBJ2-3|.
TGTGCCAGCAGCGTACCTGAAGGCCCTAGCACAGATACGCAGTATTTT
CASSVPEGPSTDTQYF
>few|TRBV6-2/TRBV6-3|TRBJ2-3|TRBD2
TGTGCCAGCAGTTACCCCTTACTAGCGGATACGCAGTATTTT
CASSYPLLADTQYF
>.|TRBV20-1|TRBJ2-7|.
TGCAGTGCTATAGACCCCGGTCCTTCCTACGAGCAGTACTTC
CSAIDPGPSYEQYF
>many|TRBV24-1|TRBJ1-1|.
TGTGCTTTACGAGGGGGCACTGAAGCTTTCTTT
CALRGGTEAFF
>few|TRBV27|TRBJ2-1|TRBD1
TGTGCCAGCAAGGGGGCCGGGACAGGGCAGTTCTTC
CASKGAGTGQFF
>many|TRBV5-1|TRBJ2-1|.
TGCGCCAGCAGCTTGGCTAGCGTCTCCTACAATGAGCAGTTCTTC
CASSLASVSYNEQFF
>.|TRBV12-3/TRBV12-4|TRBJ2-7|.
TGTGCCAGCAGTTTCAGGGCAGCCTACGAGCAGTACTTC
CASSFRAAYEQYF
>.|TRBV20-1|TRBJ1-5|TRBD1
TGCAGTGCTGTTAGGGGGGACAGCAACAATCAGCCCCAGCATTTT
CSAVRGDSNNQPQHF
>few|TRBV6-6|TRBJ1-5|.
TGTGCCAGCAGGACGAATCAGCCCCAGCATTTT
CASRTNQPQHF
>few|TRBV7-2|TRBJ2-5|TRBD2
TGTGCCAGCAGCCCGAGCGGGGGGGCAGGGGAGACCCAGTACTTC
CASSPSGGAGETQYF
>few|TRBV29-1|TRBJ1-2|.
TGCAGCGTTGAAGGGATCCCCGCTAACTATGGCTACACCTTC
CSVEGIPANYGYTF
>few|TRBV24-1|TRBJ2-3|TRBD1
TGTGCCACCAGTGATATCGGGACAGGGGATAAAGATACGCAGTATTTT
CATSDIGTGDKDTQYF
>many|TRBV6-5|TRBJ2-7|TRBD1
TGTGCCAGCGCTGTGGACAGGGGAAACGAGCAGTACTTC
CASAVDRGNEQYF
>.|TRBV2|TRBJ2-3|.
TGTGCCAGCAGTGAATTAGAGGCTACGCAGTATTTT
CASSELEATQYF
>.|TRBV10-3|TRBJ1-4|.
TGTGCCATCAGTGAGAAGGGGAGCGGTGAAAAACTGTTTTTT
CAISEKGSGEKLFF
>.|TRBV6-6|TRBJ1-3|.
TGTGCCAGCCAGCGGGGCGTCTCTGGAAACACCATATATTTT
CASQRGVSGNTIYF
>.|TRBV7-3|TRBJ2-1|.
TGTGCCAGCAGCTTTCTGGTGGGCGGGGGCCGGTCGAATGAGCAGTTCTTC
CASSFLVGGGRSNEQFF
>.|TRBV14|TRBJ2-3|TRBD2
TGTGCCAGCAGCCAGCGAGCGGGGCGCACAGATACGCAGTATTTT
CASSQRAGRTDTQYF
>.|TRBV18|TRBJ1-3|.
TGTGCCTCCCTTGTGGGCACCATATATTTT
CASLVGTIYF
>.|TRBV6-1|TRBJ2-1|.
TGTGCCAGCAGTGAACAGCGACCGCCTGGGGAGCAGTTCTTC
CASSEQRPPGEQFF
>.|TRBV5-1|TRBJ1-6|TRBD1
TGCGCCAGCACCGAAGGTCTGGGACAGGGTAATTCACCCCTCCACTTT
CASTEGLGQGNSPLHF
>few|TRBV5-5|TRBJ2-1|.
TGTGCCAGCAGCCCTAACAGGGAGGCCTACAATGAGCAGTTCTTC
CASSPNREAYNEQFF
>.|TRBV9|TRBJ2-5|.
TGTGCCAGCAGCGGTATTGGGGCCGCCGGGACCCAAGAGACCCAGTACTTC
CASSGIGAAGTQETQYF
>.|TRBV14|TRBJ1-1|.
TGTGCCAGCAGCCAGCAACACTTGAACACTGAAGCTTTCTTT
CASSQQHLNTEAFF
>few|TRBV12-3/TRBV12-4|TRBJ1-3|.
TGTGCCAATGCGTGGGCTGGAAACACCATATATTTT
CANAWAGNTIYF
>.|TRBV20-1|TRBJ2-3|TRBD1
TGCAGTGCTAGAGGGGAGACCGGGACAGGGATCGCAGATACGCAGTATTTT
CSARGETGTGIADTQYF
>many|TRBV9|TRBJ2-3|.
TGTGCCAGCAGCGTCTCTAGCACAGATACGCAGTATTTT
CASSVSSTDTQYF
>few|TRBV5-1|TRBJ2-7|.
TGCGCCAGCAGTCCCAATCAGGGGTTCGCGGACGAGCAGTACTTC
CASSPNQGFADEQYF
>.|TRBV7-2|TRBJ2-4|TRBD2
TGTGCCAGCAGCTTAGCGCGGGCTAGCGGGGGGGAATGGTACTTC
CASSLARASGGEWYF
>.|TRBV7-8|TRBJ1-1|.
TGTGCCAGCACGCGGGGGGGTACGAACACTGAAGCTTTCTTT
CASTRGGTNTEAFF
>.|TRBV7-8|TRBJ1-2|.
TGTGCCAGCAGCTTAACAGGGTCTGACTATGGCTACACCTTC
CASSLTGSDYGYTF
>.|TRBV7-2|TRBJ1-1|TRBD1
TGTGCCAGCAGCTCGTCCTTCGGGACAGTGAACACTGAAGCTTTCTTT
CASSSSFGTVNTEAFF
>many|TRBV28|TRBJ1-1|.
TGTGCCAGCAGCCCCAGGTTGAGGGGCCGCCAGGAGGTGACTGAAGCTTTCTTT
CASSPRLRGRQEVTEAFF
>few|TRBV7-3|TRBJ2-7|.
TGTGCCAGCAGCTTAGAAACGCTCCGGAGTATCTACGAGCAGTACTTC
CASSLETLRSIYEQYF
>once|TRBV7-2|TRBJ2-3|TRBD2
TGTGCCAGCAGCTTAGAGGCTAGCGGGGATACGCAGTATTTT
CASSLEASGDTQYF
>many|TRBV5-1|TRBJ2-3|.
TGCGCCAGCAGCGACGGACCCTGGGATACGCAGTATTTT
CASSDGPWDTQYF
>.|TRBV20-1|TRBJ1-1|.
TGCAGTGCTTCCCCGAGGGGGAACACTGAAGCTTTCTTT
CSASPRGNTEAFF
>few|TRBV20-1|TRBJ2-5|.
TGCAGTGCCTTTTTTCGCGAGGCGGAGACCCAGTACTTC
CSAFFREAETQYF
>many|TRBV5-1|TRBJ2-5|.
TGCGCCAGCAGCTTGGCGGGACACCAAGAGACCCAGTACTTC
CASSLAGHQETQYF